The 27 T cell receptor beta chains presented below share a single source sample, sequenced in a study of shared clonotypes between healthy human individuals. The protocol was immunoSEQ multiplex PCR, while the TCRdb copy is restricted to in-frame clones and leaves out a portion. The repertoire consists of about 1.1 million clones, with approximately 77% occurring once and the leading ten covering roughly 0.9%. Sequencing was performed on memory CD4+ T cells from PBMCs. The subset is: CD45RA-negative fraction. The source is a man aged 18 to 35 in good health. Some clones in this sample may be carry-over from other donors' samples.

The rearrangement joins TRBV9 to TRBJ2-7, with D perhaps TRBD1 (5 bases). The germline V and J ends were trimmed by 3 bases and 0 bases, with 10 bases remaining between them. The CDR3 loop spans 14 amino acids. Per the germline V gene, CDR1 is SGDLS and CDR2 is YYNGEE. The CDR3 coding sequence is TGTGCCAGCAGCGCGACGACAGCCTCCTACGAGCAGTACTTC. It yields the protein CASSATTASYEQYF.

The V call is TRBV11-2, the J call TRBJ2-5; D remains ambiguous. The germline V and J ends were trimmed by 5 bases and 5 bases, with 15 bases remaining between them. Germline loops: CDR1 SGHAT, CDR2 FQNNGV. This CDR3 is built from 14 residues. CDR3 bases: TGTGCCAGCAGCGCCTGGGATGGGTTGGAGACCCAGTACTTC. Its protein is CASSAWDGLETQYF.

The chain employs TRBV27 and TRBJ2-3; D gene unclear. V was pared by 3 bases and J by 5 bases, with 6 bases between. The CDR3 contains 12 residues. The germline V gene has CDR1 MNHEY and CDR2 SMNVEV (reference sequence). Here the CDR3 reads CASSFGLDTQYF. The DNA for the CDR3 is TGTGCCAGCAGTTTTGGCCTAGATACGCAGTATTTT.

The table lists this clone with a few counts. The chain carries TRBV6-1 and TRBJ1-1, with D possibly matching TRBD1 (5 bases). The V end was cut by 1 base, the J end by 10 bases, with 13 bases between. Per the germline V gene, CDR1 is MNHNS and CDR2 is SASEGT. CDR3 length: 13 amino acids. For the CDR3, the DNA is TGTGCCAGCAGTGAAGGACAGAGCCTCGGAGCTTTCTTT. Amino acid sequence: CASSEGQSLGAFF.

The chain couples TRBV29-1 to TRBJ2-5; tentatively, D is TRBD1 (5 bases). Between the trimmed V and J ends, which lost 8 bases and 3 bases, there was a span of 13 bases. The CDR3 loop spans 12 amino acids. The V gene's germline CDR1 is SQVTM and CDR2 ANQGSEA. CDR3 DNA: TGCAGCACCTCGACAGCTGAAGAGACCCAGTACTTC. Its protein product is CSTSTAEETQYF.

This sequence joins TRBV9 and TRBJ2-1, with 7 bases aligning to TRBD1. V shed 2 bases and J 8 bases; nucleotides not matched to a gene: 13. Germline-derived CDR1 and CDR2 are SGDLS and YYNGEE. This CDR3 is built from 16 residues. The CDR3, as DNA: TGTGCCAGCAGCGTGGGAATCTCACGAGGGGGCGATGAGCAGTTCTTC. Translated, it gives CASSVGISRGGDEQFF.

The chain links TRBV21-1 to TRBJ2-1; the D segment call TRBD2 is taken from the table without a DNA check. TRBV21-1 is a pseudogene segment. The CDR3 is 16 amino acids. CDR3 sequence (DNA): TGTGCCAGCAGCGTTTCACTAGCGGGGACCCACAATGAGCAGTTCTTC. Its translation is CASSVSLAGTHNEQFF.

The chain recombines TRBV19 with TRBJ2-3; TRBD1 aligns across 7 bases. V dropped 3 bases and J dropped 2; count of bases not matched to a gene: 5. This CDR3 contains 15 residues. CDR1 and CDR2 (germline): LNHDA, SQIVND (reference sequence). The CDR3 is CASSIRQGLTDTQYF. The CDR3 DNA reads as TGTGCCAGTAGTATTCGACAGGGCCTCACAGATACGCAGTATTTT.

V usage is TRBV15 and J usage is TRBJ2-7; a weak D match, TRBD1 (6 bases). CDR1 is LNHNV and CDR2 is YYDKDF in the germline V gene (reference sequence). V lost 2 bases to trimming and J lost 13 bases, with 21 bases between them. The CDR3 is 14 amino acids. The CDR3 coding sequence is TGTGCCACCAGCAGATTATCTACAGGGAAAGTGGCTTACTTC. Translation: CATSRLSTGKVAYF.

This chain's CDR3 is CSVEERAYNEQFF. As DNA, the CDR3 is TGCAGCGTTGAAGAGAGGGCCTACAATGAGCAGTTCTTC. The chain has TRBV29-1 and TRBJ2-1, with D possibly TRBD2 on 5 matching bases. Germline V gene lookup returns CDR1 SQVTM and CDR2 ANQGSEA. The CDR3 has 13 amino acids. V dropped 0 bases and J dropped 2 bases, with 5 bases sitting between them.

This clone was picked up many times. The chain combines TRBV6-5 with TRBJ2-7; 7 bases agree with TRBD1. With V trimmed by 5 bases and J by 0 bases, 7 bases remained unmatched. From germline, CDR1 is MNHEY and CDR2 SVGAGI. The CDR3 is made up of 15 amino acids. The CDR3 spells CASSPGWDSSYEQYF. Here the CDR3 DNA reads TGTGCCAGCAGTCCCGGGTGGGACAGCTCCTACGAGCAGTACTTC.

This chain links TRBV5-1 with TRBJ2-1, with 8 nucleotides matching TRBD1. The junction had 15 bases not matched to a gene; V was cut back by 4 bases and J by 9 bases. Germline V gene lookup returns CDR1 SGHRS and CDR2 YFSETQ. The CDR3 covers 16 residues. In nucleotides, the CDR3 is TGCGCCAGCAGCCCTCACACAGGGGGGTCTTATAGTGAGCAGTTCTTC. Protein product: CASSPHTGGSYSEQFF.

This clone was recorded only once. V gene TRBV7-9 combines with J gene TRBJ2-3; D is ambiguous. There are 14 residues in the CDR3. Trimming pared 3 bases from V and 5 bases from J, leaving 12 bases between. Germline V lookup: CDR1 SEHNR, CDR2 FQNEAQ (reference sequence). CDR3 sequence reads: CASSFDRKIDTQYF. The CDR3 bases are TGTGCCAGCAGCTTTGATAGGAAGATAGATACGCAGTATTTT.

The V call is TRBV7-9, the J call TRBJ2-7; 10 nucleotides line up with TRBD2. Germline V gene data show CDR1 as SEHNR and CDR2 as FQNEAQ (reference sequence). The V and J ends lost 3 bases and 7 bases, in that order; junction bases with no gene match: 6. The CDR3 has 14 residues. The CDR3 is CASSLEGLAAEQYF. For the CDR3, the DNA is TGTGCCAGCAGCTTGGAAGGACTAGCGGCTGAGCAGTACTTC.

The V and J genes are TRBV7-9 and TRBJ2-3, with 10 bases lining up with TRBD2. This CDR3 contains 12 residues. Unmatched junction bases numbered 6, after V lost 8 bases and J lost 10 bases. CDR1 is SEHNR and CDR2 is FQNEAQ in the germline V gene (reference sequence). In DNA form, the CDR3 reads TGTGCCAGCGGACTAGCGGACCTGGCGCAGTATTTT. Encoded protein: CASGLADLAQYF.

The chain carries TRBV6-1 and TRBJ2-7; D may be TRBD2 (5 bases). Between the trimmed V and J ends, which lost 0 bases and 5 bases, there was a span of 14 bases. CDR1 MNHNS and CDR2 SASEGT come from the germline V gene. The CDR3 runs 15 residues. The CDR3 coding sequence is TGTGCCAGCAGTGAAGCGTTCGGGGAAGGGAACGAGCAGTACTTC. It codes for CASSEAFGEGNEQYF.

The DNA for the CDR3 is TGTGCCAGCAGCCCAGGAGGAGGGGTGGCTGAAGCTTTCTTT. Translated, it gives CASSPGGGVAEAFF. V gene TRBV11-2 combines with J gene TRBJ1-1; tentatively, D is TRBD1 (5 bases). Germline values: CDR1 SGHAT, CDR2 FQNNGV. This CDR3 is 14 amino acids long. The V end lost 5 bases, the J end lost 6 bases, and 16 bases lay between the germline ends.

V is TRBV15 and J is TRBJ1-2; no definite D call. The CDR3 sequence is 15 residues long. Germline CDR1 is LNHNV and CDR2 is YYDKDF (reference sequence). V lost 0 bases and J lost 8, with 16 bases in between. In DNA form, the CDR3 reads TGTGCCACCAGCAGAGAGTCAGGAGTTGCGGGGGGCTACACCTTC. It is translated as CATSRESGVAGGYTF.

This sequence joins TRBV19 and TRBJ1-1; 7 bases align to TRBD1. The V gene end was trimmed by 1 base and the J gene end by 7 bases; junction bases not matched to a gene: 6. The CDR3 extends over 14 amino acids. Germline V gene lookup returns CDR1 LNHDA and CDR2 SQIVND (reference sequence). CDR3 region: CASSIGRGQFEAFF. Written as DNA, the CDR3 is TGTGCCAGTAGTATAGGGAGGGGACAGTTTGAAGCTTTCTTT.

This clone was counted a few times. The chain recombines TRBV29-1 with TRBJ1-1; D may be TRBD1 (6 bases). The CDR3 covers 13 residues. The germline V gene encodes CDR1 SQVTM and CDR2 ANQGSEA. Trimming left V 7 bases short and J 3 bases short, with 15 bases between. In DNA, the CDR3 is TGCAGCGGTTGGGGGGCTTGGGACACTGAAGCTTTCTTT. Residues: CSGWGAWDTEAFF.

The chain has TRBV5-1 and TRBJ1-1; weak D call: TRBD1 (6 bases). The CDR3 is made up of 14 amino acids. Germline values: CDR1 SGHRS, CDR2 YFSETQ. Trimming cost V 4 bases and J 2 bases, with 12 bases left between them. The CDR3 loop is CASSTRTANTEAFF. CDR3 DNA: TGCGCCAGCAGCACACGGACAGCTAACACTGAAGCTTTCTTT.

This chain connects TRBV6-5 to TRBJ1-5; D gene uncertain. The CDR3 runs to 16 residues. With 2 bases removed from V and 1 base from J, the gap between germline ends came to 12 bases. Germline lookup yields CDR1 MNHEY and CDR2 SVGAGI. The CDR3 sequence: CASSYGEGRSNQPQHF. CDR3 bases: TGTGCCAGCAGTTACGGGGAGGGTAGGAGCAATCAGCCCCAGCATTTT.

This chain connects TRBV5-1 to TRBJ1-1, with 8 bases matching TRBD1. This CDR3 is built from 15 residues. CDR1 and CDR2 (germline): SGHRS, YFSETQ. Losses at the gene ends were 6 bases for V and 4 bases for J; bases not matched to a gene: 11. The CDR3 sequence is CASTPKGDRTTEAFF. CDR3 DNA sequence: TGCGCCAGCACCCCGAAAGGGGACAGGACCACTGAAGCTTTCTTT.

This clone was recorded once. The rearrangement joins TRBV5-1 to TRBJ1-4; D unclear. The CDR3 is 15 amino acids. Trimming cost V 4 bases and J 7 bases, with 17 bases left between them. Germline CDR1 is SGHRS and CDR2 is YFSETQ. CDR3 protein: CASSVTVSGGEKLFF. Written as DNA, the CDR3 is TGCGCCAGCAGCGTCACGGTCAGCGGAGGTGAAAAACTGTTTTTT. Looking up the rest from reference TRBV5-1 and TRBJ1-4 gives the full variable domain: KAGVTQTPRYLIKTRGQQVTLSCSPISGHRSVSWYQQTPGQGLQFLFEYFSETQRNKGNFPGRFSGRQFSNSRSEMNVSTLELGDSALYLCASSVTVSGGEKLFFGSGTQLSVL.

The chain carries TRBV14 and TRBJ2-1; the D gene could be TRBD1 or TRBD2 (5 bases each). The germline V and J ends were trimmed by 6 bases and 5 bases, with 8 bases remaining between them. Germline lookup yields CDR1 SGHDN and CDR2 FVKESK. The length of the CDR3 is 12 residues. In DNA form, the CDR3 reads TGTGCCAGCAGGGGGGTTGACAATGAGCAGTTCTTC. Its translation is CASRGVDNEQFF. The variable domain in full, completed from reference TRBV14 and TRBJ2-1, reads EAGVTQFPSHSVIEKGQTVTLRCDPISGHDNLYWYRRVMGKEIKFLLHFVKESKQDESGMPNNRFLAERTGGTYSTLKVQPAELEDSGVYFCASRGVDNEQFFGPGTRLTVL.

V and J are TRBV6-5 and TRBJ2-3; maybe TRBD1 (6 bases). The germline V and J ends were trimmed by 4 bases and 2 bases, with 16 bases remaining between them. Germline CDR1 MNHEY, CDR2 SVGAGI. CDR3 length: 16 residues. CDR3 coding DNA: TGTGCCAGCAGTTCACCCCGGGACACCTACACAGATACGCAGTATTTT. Translated, it gives CASSSPRDTYTDTQYF.

This chain uses TRBV18 with TRBJ1-2; no definite D call. V lost 2 bases and J 4 bases, leaving 5 bases between the germline ends. The CDR3 sequence is 12 residues long. Per the germline V gene, CDR1 is KGHSH and CDR2 is LQKENI. In nucleotides, the CDR3 is TGTGCCAGCTCACCAGGGTCCTATGGCTACACCTTC. It translates to CASSPGSYGYTF. Full variable domain (rest looked up from reference TRBV18 and TRBJ1-2): NAGVMQNPRHLVRRRGQEARLRCSPMKGHSHVYWYRQLPEEGLKFMVYLQKENIIDESGMPKERFSAEFPKEGPSILRIQQVVRGDSAAYFCASSPGSYGYTFGSGTRLTVV.